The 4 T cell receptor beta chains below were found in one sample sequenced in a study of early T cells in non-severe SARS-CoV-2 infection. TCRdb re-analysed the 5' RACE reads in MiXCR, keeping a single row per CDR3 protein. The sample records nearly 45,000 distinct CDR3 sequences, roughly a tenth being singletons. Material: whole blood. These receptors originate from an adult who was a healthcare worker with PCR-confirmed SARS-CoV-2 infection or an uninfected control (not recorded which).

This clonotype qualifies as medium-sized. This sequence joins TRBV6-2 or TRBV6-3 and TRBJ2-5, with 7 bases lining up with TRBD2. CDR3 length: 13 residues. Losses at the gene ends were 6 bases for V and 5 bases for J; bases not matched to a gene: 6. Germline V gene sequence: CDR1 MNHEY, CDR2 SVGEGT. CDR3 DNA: TGTGCCAGCAGCCGACTAGCTTGGGAGACCCAGTACTTC. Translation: CASSRLAWETQYF.

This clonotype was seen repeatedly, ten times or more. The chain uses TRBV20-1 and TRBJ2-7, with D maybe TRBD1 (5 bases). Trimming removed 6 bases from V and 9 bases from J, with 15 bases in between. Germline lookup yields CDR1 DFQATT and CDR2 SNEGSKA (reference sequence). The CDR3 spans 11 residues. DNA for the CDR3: TGCAGTGCCCAGGGCGGTAGGGGGCAGTACTTC. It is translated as CSAQGGRGQYF.

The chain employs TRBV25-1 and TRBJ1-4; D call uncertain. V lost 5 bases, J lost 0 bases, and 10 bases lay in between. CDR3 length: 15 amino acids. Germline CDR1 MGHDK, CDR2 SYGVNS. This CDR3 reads CASSPPVATNEKLFF. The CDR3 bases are TGTGCCAGCAGTCCTCCCGTTGCAACTAATGAAAAACTGTTTTTT.

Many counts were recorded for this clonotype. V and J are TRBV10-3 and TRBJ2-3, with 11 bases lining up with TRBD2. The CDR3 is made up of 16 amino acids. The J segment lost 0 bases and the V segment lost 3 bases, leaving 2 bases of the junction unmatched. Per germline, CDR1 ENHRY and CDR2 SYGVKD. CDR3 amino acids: CAISDGTSGSTDTQYF. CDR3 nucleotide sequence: TGTGCCATCAGTGACGGGACTAGCGGAAGCACAGATACGCAGTATTTT.